This TCR beta chain comes out of a study of regulatory T cells in long-lasting Graves disease (dated by TCRdb to about 2021). General notes on the study: Patients with newly diagnosed Graves' disease had been on antithyroid drugs for under 3 months. Persistent Graves' disease patients were compared with newly diagnosed Graves' disease patients by peripheral blood TCR sequencing and RNA sequencing. The study took place in China and was registered as a clinical trial. TCR sequencing covered 13 persistent and 20 newly diagnosed Graves' disease patients, around 33 samples in total.

Comments on this clonotype: Its antigen has not been determined. No quality values exist for individual bases; no much larger clone is one base distant.

The germline V gene yields SGHRS for CDR1 and YFSETQ for CDR2. V is cut back by 4 bases and J by 10 bases, with 7 bases in the junction unmatched. The CDR3, from cysteine to phenylalanine, totals 14 residues. Of all the DNA, just the CDR3 is kept, 42 bases in frame from base 1. Reading the label with the study, this specimen's time point is: newly diagnosed GD, antithyroid drugs for less than 3 months. For both TCR sequencing and RNA sequencing, RNA was extracted from PBMCs in TRIzol. The diagnosis of Graves' disease followed American Thyroid Association guidelines. The patients came from an endocrinology department in Xi'an, China. From each patient, roughly 9 milliliters of peripheral blood was collected into an EDTA anticoagulant tube. Ficoll Paque Plus density gradient separation was used to isolate PBMCs, and no additional T cell sorting was done. An Agilent 2100 Bioanalyzer and agarose gel were used to assess RNA quality, and a NanoDrop 2000 was used to measure RNA concentration.

Library preparation used multiplex PCR. For sequencing, an Illumina HiSeq 4000 was employed. iRepertoire HTBI primers and Arm-PCR amplification of CDR3 regions were used to construct TCR beta libraries. PCR products were gel purified before sequencing. Processing in the source paper ran as follows. Gene usage analysis of CDR3 amino acid clonotypes relied on the roughly 67 TRBV and 13 to 15 TRBJ segments identified across samples. Filtered high-quality paired reads were merged into contigs using COPE and FqMerger. BLAST was used to align contigs to the IMGT TRBV, TRBD and TRBJ reference genes, and CDR3 was defined following IMGT. Any clonotype with a frequency above 0.1% was classified as a highly expanded clone. Repertoire diversity was measured by Shannon entropy, and V-J evenness by the Gini coefficient. Clonotypes shared by more than one individual were considered public. TCRdb took the public reads, trimmed them with fastp at Q25, ran MiXCR for clone calling and kept in-frame beta chains. CDR3 protein sequences are deduplicated, and each keeps its most common genes and DNA. The V and J calls were determined by TCRdb, not by the authors. The sample data list roughly 530,000 distinct CDR3 sequences, and about 15% of these were observed just once. The ten largest clones take up 25% of the sample.

General study outcomes and caveats: Lower TCR Shannon entropy and fewer highly expanded clones were observed in persistent Graves' disease patients than in newly diagnosed patients, which suggested clonal expansion. Only peripheral blood was studied, because thyroid tissue, the primary lesion, was inaccessible. As a limitation, the authors acknowledged that the small sample size may reduce accuracy. Sequencing and analysis were limited to the TCR beta chain. A larger number of public clonotypes was shared among persistent patients (approximately 3,000) than among newly diagnosed patients (roughly 970). Persistent disease showed preferential use of TRBV28, TRBJ1-2 and TRBJ2-5, whereas newly diagnosed disease favored TRBV20-1 and TRBJ2-1.

These data are also associated with another study on T cells in Graves' hyperthyroidism and ophthalmopathy. That second report states: Stable Graves' hyperthyroidism was defined as the absence of progression to ophthalmopathy over 18 months of follow-up. The hyperthyroidism patients were between 18 and 65 years old and newly diagnosed, with a disease duration of less than 2 months. Any patient with an uncontrolled infection, another autoimmune disease, pregnancy or lactation was excluded. Diagnoses relied on clinical symptoms, serum thyroxine and TRAb, thyroid ultrasound and orbital computed tomography. The TCR CDR3 was subjected to a first round of RT-PCR using the HTBI primer set and the Qiagen OneStep RT-PCR kit. Most expanded thyroid clonotypes (frequency above 0.001) were also found in blood, which suggests that blood repertoires may mirror thyroid immune responses. In cross-validation, a model built on a 13 V-J signature told ophthalmopathy apart from stable hyperthyroidism with just under 90% sensitivity and about 81% specificity, and in testing the same model reached 80%/75%. In validation, progression to ophthalmopathy was predicted by the model with 70.59% sensitivity and roughly 72% specificity, a median of approximately 6.5 months before onset. To identify TCR V-J signatures that set the groups apart, the researchers used a discovery cohort of 100 patients, made up of 40 to 45 with Graves' ophthalmopathy and 57 with stable Graves' hyperthyroidism. An independent validation cohort of around 19 hyperthyroidism patients and 17 patients who later progressed to ophthalmopathy tested prospective prediction of ophthalmopathy. The 75 to 100 discovery patients were randomly divided into training and test sets at a 7:3 ratio. The study also compared thyroid tissue and blood T-cell repertoires from more than 5 Graves' hyperthyroidism patients. After blood sampling, hyperthyroidism patients were treated with methimazole at a starting dose of 30 mg daily, and ophthalmopathy patients were treated with high-dose intravenous methylprednisolone. The libraries were constructed in a second round of multiplex PCR and then size-selected and purified. Paired-end sequencing of the libraries was performed with 100 bp reads on an Illumina HiSeq2000. Raw data were processed with SOAPnuke, discarding reads with adapters, uncalled bases, mean Phred below 15, or no exact constant-primer or identifier match. High-quality paired reads were merged with COPE v1.2.5, and unique nucleotide sequences were defined as clonotypes. MiTCR v1.1 was used to align clonotypes to the IMGT TRBV, TRBD and TRBJ reference segments. Only V-J combinations with frequency above 0.0001, covering 99.2% of repertoires, were analysed. The TCS score was defined as F50 (clonal expansion) divided by E x V (chaos), with BLOSUM62-based TCRdist calculated between CDR3 peptides within each V-J. Welch's t-statistics and random forest reduced approximately 520 V-J features to some 14, which were used in a naive Bayes classifier (R e1071). Sample size was not statistically predetermined, and blinding of investigators to group allocation was not performed. The paper reports TCR Vbeta CDR3 sequencing of over 130 peripheral blood samples: approximately 41 ophthalmopathy, over 70 hyperthyroidism and approximately 17 progressor patients.

The chain is made from TRBV5-1 and TRBJ1-5; 11 bases in between match TRBD1. The receptor was derived from a middle-aged woman with Graves disease. Donor details come from another sample of the same person, matched by shared clones. Sample: peripheral blood mononuclear cells (PBMCs), taken at new diagnosis, from a patient treated with antithyroid drugs. The CDR3 protein: CASSIGDRGGPQHF. The nucleotides read TGCGCCAGCAGCATAGGGGACAGGGGGGGACCCCAGCATTTT. Here the CDR3 is joined to the reference TRBV5-1 and TRBJ1-5 genes, and the full variable domain is: KAGVTQTPRYLIKTRGQQVTLSCSPISGHRSVSWYQQTPGQGLQFLFEYFSETQRNKGNFPGRFSGRQFSNSRSEMNVSTLELGDSALYLCASSIGDRGGPQHFGDGTRLSIL.